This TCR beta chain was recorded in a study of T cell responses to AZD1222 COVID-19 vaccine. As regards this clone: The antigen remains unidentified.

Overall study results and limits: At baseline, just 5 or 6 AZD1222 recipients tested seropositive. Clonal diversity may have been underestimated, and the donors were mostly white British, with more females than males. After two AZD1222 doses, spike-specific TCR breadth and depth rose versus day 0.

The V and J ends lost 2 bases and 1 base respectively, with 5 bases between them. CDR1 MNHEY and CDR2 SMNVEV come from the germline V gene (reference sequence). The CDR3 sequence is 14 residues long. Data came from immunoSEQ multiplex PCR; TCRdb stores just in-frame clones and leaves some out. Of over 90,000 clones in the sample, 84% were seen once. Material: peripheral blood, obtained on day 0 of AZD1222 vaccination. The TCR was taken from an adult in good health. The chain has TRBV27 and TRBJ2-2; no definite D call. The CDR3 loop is CASSLGWNTGELFF. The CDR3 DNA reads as TGTGCCAGCAGTTTAGGTTGGAACACCGGGGAGCTGTTTTTT.